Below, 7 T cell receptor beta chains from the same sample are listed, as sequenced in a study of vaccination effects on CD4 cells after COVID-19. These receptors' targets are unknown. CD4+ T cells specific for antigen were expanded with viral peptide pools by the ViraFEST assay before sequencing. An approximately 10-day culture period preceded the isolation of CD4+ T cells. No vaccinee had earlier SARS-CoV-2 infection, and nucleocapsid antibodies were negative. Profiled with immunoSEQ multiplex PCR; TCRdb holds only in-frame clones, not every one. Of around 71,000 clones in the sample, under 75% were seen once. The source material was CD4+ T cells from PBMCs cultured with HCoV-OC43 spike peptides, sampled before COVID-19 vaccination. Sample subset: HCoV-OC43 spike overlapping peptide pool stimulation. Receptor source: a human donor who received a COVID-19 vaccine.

Here the CDR3 DNA reads TGTGCCAGTTTTAGCGGGCGGGGCACAGATACGCAGTATTTT. This sequence encodes CASFSGRGTDTQYF. The chain links TRBV19 to TRBJ2-3, with TRBD2 matching 7 bases. The CDR3 spans 14 residues. V shed 8 bases, J shed 1 base, and the junction held 6 bases outside the gene matches. CDR1 and CDR2 from the germline V gene are LNHDA and SQIVND (reference sequence).

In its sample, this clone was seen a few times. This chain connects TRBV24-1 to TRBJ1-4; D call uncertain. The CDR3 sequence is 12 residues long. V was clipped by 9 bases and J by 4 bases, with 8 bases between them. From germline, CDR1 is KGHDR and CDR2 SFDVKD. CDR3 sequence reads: CATGDFNEKLFF. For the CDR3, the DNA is TGTGCCACCGGGGATTTTAATGAAAAACTGTTTTTT.

The CDR3 is CASSTPRTGGLNSPLHF. CDR3 DNA: TGTGCCAGTAGTACCCCAAGGACAGGGGGGTTGAATTCACCCCTCCACTTT. V and J are TRBV19 and TRBJ1-6, with 10 nucleotides matching TRBD1. Germline CDR1 and CDR2: LNHDA and SQIVND (reference sequence). V shed 4 bases, J shed 7 bases, and the junction held 10 bases outside the gene matches. This CDR3 has 17 residues.

The CDR3 spells CASSLVRVDTQYF. Written as DNA, the CDR3 is TGTGCCAGCAGCTTAGTAAGGGTGGATACGCAGTATTTT. The chain is built from TRBV7-2 and TRBJ2-3; the D is unclear. CDR1 is SGHTA and CDR2 is FQGNSA in the germline V gene. V was cut by 1 base and J by 6 bases, with 8 bases left in between. The CDR3 totals 13 residues.

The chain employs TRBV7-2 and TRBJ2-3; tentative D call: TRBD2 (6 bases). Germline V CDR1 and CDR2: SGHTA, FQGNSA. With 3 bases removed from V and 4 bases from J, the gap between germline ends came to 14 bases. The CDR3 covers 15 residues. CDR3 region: CASSFSHWGADTQYF. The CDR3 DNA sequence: TGTGCCAGCAGCTTTTCCCATTGGGGGGCAGATACGCAGTATTTT.

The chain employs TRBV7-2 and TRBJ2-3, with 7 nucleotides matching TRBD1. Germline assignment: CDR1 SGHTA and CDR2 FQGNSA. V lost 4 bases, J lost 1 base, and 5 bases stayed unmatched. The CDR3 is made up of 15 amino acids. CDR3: CASSSDRVGTDTQYF. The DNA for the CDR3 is TGTGCCAGCAGCTCCGACAGGGTCGGCACAGATACGCAGTATTTT.

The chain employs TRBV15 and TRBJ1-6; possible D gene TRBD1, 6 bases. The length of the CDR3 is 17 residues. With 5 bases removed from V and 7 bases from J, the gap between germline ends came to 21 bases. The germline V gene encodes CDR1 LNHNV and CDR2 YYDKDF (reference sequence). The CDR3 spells CATSGRQDRLNNSPLHF. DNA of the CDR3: TGTGCCACCAGCGGACGACAGGACCGTCTAAACAATTCACCCCTCCACTTT. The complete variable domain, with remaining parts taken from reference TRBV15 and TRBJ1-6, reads DAMVIQNPRYQVTQFGKPVTLSCSQTLNHNVMYWYQQKSSQAPKLLFHYYDKDFNNEADTPDNFQSRRPNTSFCFLDIRSPGLGDTAMYLCATSGRQDRLNNSPLHFGNGTRLTVT.